Listed here are 27 T cell receptor beta chains from one sample, sequenced in a study of glioma-infiltrating T cells. Using RNA template, CDR3s of TCR alpha and beta were amplified with iRepertoire arm-PCR. One entry per CDR3 protein results from TCRdb running MiXCR on the multiplex PCR reads. The repertoire consists of around 190,000 distinct CDR3 sequences, with roughly a third occurring once and the leading ten covering roughly 21%. Sequenced material: glioma tissue, nonneoplastic brain tissue, or PBMCs (not recorded which). The receptors originated from a human donor with low-grade glioma or glioblastoma, undergoing nonglioma brain surgery, or in good health (not recorded which).

This clonotype was detected ten times or more. The chain combines TRBV7-2 with TRBJ1-1; D gene ambiguous. From germline, CDR1 is SGHTA and CDR2 FQGNSA. The ends were cut back, 3 bases at V and 1 base at J, with 12 bases in the middle. The CDR3 extends over 15 amino acids. CDR3 bases: TGTGCCAGCAGCTTCGGAGTTACGGGGAACACTGAAGCTTTCTTT. Translating gives CASSFGVTGNTEAFF. Full variable domain (missing parts from reference TRBV7-2 and TRBJ1-1): GAGVSQSPSNKVTEKGKDVELRCDPISGHTALYWYRQSLGQGLEFLIYFQGNSAPDKSGLPSDRFSAERTGGSVSTLTIQRTQQEDSAVYLCASSFGVTGNTEAFFGQGTRLTVV.

The CDR3 sequence is CASSVEGEATQYF. The CDR3 DNA sequence: TGTGCCAGCAGCGTAGAAGGGGAGGCGACCCAGTACTTC. The chain has TRBV9 and TRBJ2-5; weak D call: TRBD2 (6 bases). V was clipped by 0 bases and J by 7 bases, with 10 bases between them. From germline, CDR1 is SGDLS and CDR2 YYNGEE. The CDR3 covers 13 residues.

The chain combines TRBV5-6 with TRBJ2-7; a possible D gene is TRBD2 (5 bases). The CDR3 runs to 13 residues. Germline V gene lookup returns CDR1 SGHDT and CDR2 YYEEEE. The V end lost 4 bases, the J end lost 6 bases, and 14 bases lay between the germline ends. In DNA form, the CDR3 reads TGTGCCAGCAGCCGACCGGACTCAGGCGAGCAGTACTTC. Its protein is CASSRPDSGEQYF. The complete variable domain, with remaining parts taken from reference TRBV5-6 and TRBJ2-7, reads DAGVTQSPTHLIKTRGQQVTLRCSPKSGHDTVSWYQQALGQGPQFIFQYYEEEERQRGNFPDRFSGHQFPNYSSELNVNALLLGDSALYLCASSRPDSGEQYFGPGTRLTVT.

This clonotype was counted ten times or more. The V and J genes are TRBV28 and TRBJ1-5; D is ambiguous. Germline-derived CDR1 and CDR2 are MDHEN and SYDVKM. The V gene lost 8 bases and the J gene lost 10 bases, with 18 bases spanning the gap. The CDR3 is 13 residues long. CDR3 sequence (DNA): TGTGCCAGCCCGGCCAAGGGCTACAAACCCCAGCATTTT. It is translated as CASPAKGYKPQHF. Complete variable domain (other parts from reference TRBV28 and TRBJ1-5): DVKVTQSSRYLVKRTGEKVFLECVQDMDHENMFWYRQDPGLGLRLIYFSYDVKMKEKGDIPEGYSVSREKKERFSLILESASTNQTSMYLCASPAKGYKPQHFGDGTRLSIL.

This clonotype showed up many times. The genes are TRBV24-1 and TRBJ2-3; no clear D. CDR1 is KGHDR, CDR2 SFDVKD, per germline. This CDR3 has 12 amino acids. V was shortened by 2 bases and J by 8 bases, with 7 bases between the two germline ends. The CDR3 protein is CATSDSGTTQYF. CDR3 DNA sequence: TGTGCCACCAGTGATTCTGGAACTACGCAGTATTTT.

This clonotype was detected ten times or more. The chain employs TRBV28 and TRBJ2-7, with D unresolved. The germline CDR1 and CDR2 sequences are MDHEN and SYDVKM. V was shortened by 6 bases and J by 6 bases, with 12 bases between the two germline ends. The CDR3 contains 12 residues. CDR3 DNA sequence: TGTGCCAGCAGCCCCCTTAAAAGCGAGCAGTACTTC. The encoded protein is CASSPLKSEQYF. The full variable domain, its missing parts supplied by reference TRBV28 and TRBJ2-7, is DVKVTQSSRYLVKRTGEKVFLECVQDMDHENMFWYRQDPGLGLRLIYFSYDVKMKEKGDIPEGYSVSREKKERFSLILESASTNQTSMYLCASSPLKSEQYFGPGTRLTVT.

This clonotype was recorded many times. This sequence joins TRBV6-6 and TRBJ2-7; no firm D call. Per germline, CDR1 MNHNY and CDR2 SVGAGI (reference sequence). The CDR3 extends over 13 amino acids. Trimming shortened V by 2 bases and J by 0 bases, and 5 bases separated the two germline ends. The CDR3 spells CASSYGPSYEQYF. DNA of the CDR3: TGTGCCAGCAGTTACGGGCCCTCCTACGAGCAGTACTTC.

As to this clonotype: Since a much larger clone is just one base distant, this may be a read error. CDR3: CSAREAGSDGYTF. DNA for the CDR3: TGCAGTGCTAGGGAAGCAGGGTCGGATGGCTACACCTTC. The V gene is TRBV20-1, the J gene TRBJ1-2, with D possibly matching TRBD1 (5 bases). CDR1 DFQATT and CDR2 SNEGSKA come from the germline V gene (reference sequence). This CDR3 has 13 residues. Trimming shortened V by 3 bases and J by 6 bases, and 14 bases separated the two germline ends.

This clonotype was recorded at least ten times. The CDR3 region has the DNA TGTGCCAGCAGATCCCTGGCTGGGCAGTATTTT. This encodes CASRSLAGQYF. The gene calls are TRBV11-2 and TRBJ2-3; D is unclear. CDR1 is SGHAT, CDR2 FQNNGV, per germline. CDR3 size: 11 residues. Deletions cut 6 bases from V and 11 bases from J, with 12 bases between.

The chain joins TRBV4-1 to TRBJ2-7, with 11 bases that match TRBD2. The germline CDR1 and CDR2 sequences are MGHRA and YSYEKL. This CDR3 region has 16 residues. V was clipped by 1 base and J by 3 bases; unmatched bases: 5. CDR3 sequence (DNA): TGCGCCAGCAGCCAAGGGGTAGCGGGAGGGCACTACGAGCAGTACTTC. Protein: CASSQGVAGGHYEQYF.

Note on this clonotype: A read error is possible here, since a much larger clone lies one base away. The V call is TRBV24-1, the J call TRBJ2-7; D gene unclear. Germline V gene lookup returns CDR1 KGHDR and CDR2 SFDVKD. V lost 5 bases, J lost 6 bases, and 7 bases lay in between. This CDR3 region has 11 residues. In DNA, the CDR3 is TGTGCCACCAGTGCGGGCGTCGAGCAGTACTTC. Translated: CATSAGVEQYF.

This clonotype was counted many times. At one end the junction does not follow the germline gene, possibly because of a read error. The chain has TRBV10-3 and TRBJ2-5; either TRBD1 or TRBD2 may fit D (5 bases each). This CDR3 comprises 12 residues. Germline V gene sequence: CDR1 ENHRY, CDR2 SYGVKD. The CDR3 bases are TGTGCCATCAGTGAGCGGGACCGTAACCACAACTTC. It is translated as CAISERDRNHNF.

The gene calls are TRBV2 and TRBJ1-6; D uncertain. Trimming took off 4 bases at V and 4 bases at J, with 14 bases between the two ends. The germline gives CDR1 SNHLY, CDR2 FYNNEI. This CDR3 region has 16 residues. CDR3 protein: CASSAVRGTYNSPLHF. CDR3 sequence (DNA): TGTGCCAGCAGTGCTGTGCGAGGCACATATAATTCACCCCTCCACTTT.

V gene TRBV7-2 combines with J gene TRBJ2-1; TRBD2 matches at 8 bases. Germline V lookup: CDR1 SGHTA, CDR2 FQGNSA. V lost 6 bases, J lost 8 bases, and 6 bases stayed unmatched. The CDR3 is 13 residues long. This CDR3 is CASRKAGGYEQFF. CDR3 in DNA: TGTGCCAGCAGGAAGGCGGGAGGATATGAGCAGTTCTTC.

The rearrangement links TRBV19 to TRBJ2-7, with 7 bases that match TRBD1. CDR1 is LNHDA, CDR2 SQIVND, per germline (reference sequence). The CDR3 sequence is 15 residues long. Trimming at V came to 5 bases and at J to 4 bases, leaving 11 bases not matched to a gene. The DNA of the CDR3 is TGTGCCAGTAGTCTGCAGACAGGGTGTGTGTACGAGCAGTACTTC. This sequence encodes CASSLQTGCVYEQYF.

This clonotype was detected only a few times. This chain connects TRBV2 to TRBJ2-6; D remains ambiguous. Germline assignment: CDR1 SNHLY and CDR2 FYNNEI. CDR3 length: 17 residues. V was clipped by 3 bases and J by 0 bases, with 12 bases between them. In nucleotides, the CDR3 is TGTGCCAGCAGTGATGGTCCCTCTATCTCTGGGGCCAACGTCCTGACTTTC. The encoded protein is CASSDGPSISGANVLTF. The full variable domain, rest sourced from reference TRBV2 and TRBJ2-6, is EPEVTQTPSHQVTQMGQEVILRCVPISNHLYFYWYRQILGQKVEFLVSFYNNEISEKSEIFDDQFSVERPDGSNFTLKIRSTKLEDSAMYFCASSDGPSISGANVLTFGAGSRLTVL.

The table lists this clonotype with many counts. The CDR3 bases are TGTGCCAGTAGTATGTCAGAGAACACTGAAGCTTTCTTT. Protein: CASSMSENTEAFF. The J gene is TRBJ1-1, the V gene TRBV19; no definite D call. The germline V and J ends were trimmed by 3 bases and 1 base, with 6 bases remaining between them. There are 13 residues in the CDR3. The germline gives CDR1 LNHDA, CDR2 SQIVND (reference sequence).

Details on this clonotype: A read error is possible here, since a much larger clone lies one base away. The chain couples TRBV6-5 to TRBJ1-1; D is possibly TRBD1 (6 bases). This CDR3 is 14 amino acids long. Germline lookup yields CDR1 MNHEY and CDR2 SVGAGI. V shed 5 bases and J shed 4 bases, with 14 bases lying between them. The CDR3 reads CASSEDKGGTEAFF. CDR3 DNA sequence: TGTGCCAGCAGTGAAGATAAAGGGGGCACTGAAGCTTTCTTT.

This clonotype was found many times. CDR3 DNA sequence: TGTGCCAGCAGCCAAGATCCCGGGAGAGGAAAGACCCAGTACTTC. Encoded protein: CASSQDPGRGKTQYF. This chain joins TRBV4-2 and TRBJ2-5; possible D gene TRBD2, 6 bases. V lost 0 bases and J 6 bases, leaving 14 bases between the germline ends. There are 15 residues in the CDR3. Germline CDR1 and CDR2: LGHNA and YNFKEQ.

Ten or more counts support this clonotype. The V gene is TRBV16, the J gene TRBJ1-4; 9 bases are a match to TRBD1. CDR3 length: 15 amino acids. The J segment lost 8 bases and the V segment lost 3 bases, leaving 7 bases of the junction unmatched. In germline, CDR1 is KGHSY, CDR2 FQNENV. CDR3 in amino acids: CASSHYRDRAEKLFF. The CDR3 DNA reads as TGTGCCAGCAGCCACTATCGGGACAGGGCCGAAAAACTGTTTTTT.

In its sample, this clonotype was seen many times. The chain recombines TRBV6-1 with TRBJ2-3; D may match TRBD1 or TRBD2 (5 bases each). The CDR3 length is 16 residues. V was clipped by 6 bases and J by 3 bases, with 19 bases between them. Germline-derived CDR1 and CDR2 are MNHNS and SASEGT. The CDR3 bases are TGTGCCAGCAGGGATATACGTCCGGGACGTACAGATACGCAGTATTTT. Its protein product is CASRDIRPGRTDTQYF.

The chain is built from TRBV20-1 and TRBJ2-3, with D unresolved. The V end lost 6 bases, the J end lost 2 bases, and 15 bases lay between the germline ends. CDR3 size: 14 residues. Germline CDR1 and CDR2: DFQATT and SNEGSKA (reference sequence). The chain's CDR3 is CSAFPCLSTDTQYF. The CDR3 nucleotides read TGCAGTGCCTTTCCTTGCCTCTCCACAGATACGCAGTATTTT.

As to this clonotype: A single base separates this from a much larger clone, so it may be a read error. The chain is built from TRBV6-6 and TRBJ1-1; D is perhaps TRBD1 (6 bases). CDR1 is MNHNY and CDR2 is SVGAGI in the germline V gene (reference sequence). This CDR3 is built from 13 residues. The CDR3 is CASMRLWDTKAFF. The CDR3 bases are TGCGCCAGCATGCGTTTATGGGACACTAAAGCTTTCTTT.

About this clonotype itself: A much larger clonotype is one base distant, so this may be a read error. The CDR3 coding sequence is TGTGCCACCTTGGCGGCGGACAATGAGCAGTTCTTC. Residues: CATLAADNEQFF. The V and J genes are TRBV6-2 or TRBV6-3 and TRBJ2-1, with no clear D. V gave up 10 bases and J gave up 5 bases, with 12 bases separating them. Germline V lookup: CDR1 MNHEY, CDR2 SVGEGT. The CDR3 loop spans 12 amino acids.

The rearrangement joins TRBV10-3 to TRBJ2-3; TRBD2 matches 12 bases. CDR3 length: 16 amino acids. Unmatched junction bases numbered 10, after V lost 7 bases and J lost 5 bases. Germline V lookup: CDR1 ENHRY, CDR2 SYGVKD. The CDR3 protein is CAINTPSGRARDTQYF. In DNA form, the CDR3 reads TGTGCCATCAACACTCCTAGCGGGAGGGCGAGAGATACGCAGTATTTT.

Many counts were recorded for this clonotype. The chain uses TRBV10-3 and TRBJ1-5; 11 bases line up with TRBD1. With V trimmed by 8 bases and J by 5 bases, 5 bases remained unmatched. CDR3 length: 14 amino acids. Per germline, CDR1 ENHRY and CDR2 SYGVKD. Here the CDR3 DNA reads TGTGCCATCGGGGGACAGGGGGGTGATCAGCCCCAGCATTTT. Translation gives CAIGGQGGDQPQHF.

This clonotype turned up a few times. The J gene is TRBJ2-3, the V gene TRBV19; 9 nucleotides line up with TRBD2. The germline CDR1 and CDR2 sequences are LNHDA and SQIVND (reference sequence). V lost 1 base to trimming and J lost 3 bases; unmatched junction nucleotides: 8. The CDR3 is made up of 17 amino acids. CDR3 nucleotides: TGTGCCAGTAGTATAGCATTTAGCGGGAGTCGAACAGATACGCAGTATTTT. Its protein is CASSIAFSGSRTDTQYF.